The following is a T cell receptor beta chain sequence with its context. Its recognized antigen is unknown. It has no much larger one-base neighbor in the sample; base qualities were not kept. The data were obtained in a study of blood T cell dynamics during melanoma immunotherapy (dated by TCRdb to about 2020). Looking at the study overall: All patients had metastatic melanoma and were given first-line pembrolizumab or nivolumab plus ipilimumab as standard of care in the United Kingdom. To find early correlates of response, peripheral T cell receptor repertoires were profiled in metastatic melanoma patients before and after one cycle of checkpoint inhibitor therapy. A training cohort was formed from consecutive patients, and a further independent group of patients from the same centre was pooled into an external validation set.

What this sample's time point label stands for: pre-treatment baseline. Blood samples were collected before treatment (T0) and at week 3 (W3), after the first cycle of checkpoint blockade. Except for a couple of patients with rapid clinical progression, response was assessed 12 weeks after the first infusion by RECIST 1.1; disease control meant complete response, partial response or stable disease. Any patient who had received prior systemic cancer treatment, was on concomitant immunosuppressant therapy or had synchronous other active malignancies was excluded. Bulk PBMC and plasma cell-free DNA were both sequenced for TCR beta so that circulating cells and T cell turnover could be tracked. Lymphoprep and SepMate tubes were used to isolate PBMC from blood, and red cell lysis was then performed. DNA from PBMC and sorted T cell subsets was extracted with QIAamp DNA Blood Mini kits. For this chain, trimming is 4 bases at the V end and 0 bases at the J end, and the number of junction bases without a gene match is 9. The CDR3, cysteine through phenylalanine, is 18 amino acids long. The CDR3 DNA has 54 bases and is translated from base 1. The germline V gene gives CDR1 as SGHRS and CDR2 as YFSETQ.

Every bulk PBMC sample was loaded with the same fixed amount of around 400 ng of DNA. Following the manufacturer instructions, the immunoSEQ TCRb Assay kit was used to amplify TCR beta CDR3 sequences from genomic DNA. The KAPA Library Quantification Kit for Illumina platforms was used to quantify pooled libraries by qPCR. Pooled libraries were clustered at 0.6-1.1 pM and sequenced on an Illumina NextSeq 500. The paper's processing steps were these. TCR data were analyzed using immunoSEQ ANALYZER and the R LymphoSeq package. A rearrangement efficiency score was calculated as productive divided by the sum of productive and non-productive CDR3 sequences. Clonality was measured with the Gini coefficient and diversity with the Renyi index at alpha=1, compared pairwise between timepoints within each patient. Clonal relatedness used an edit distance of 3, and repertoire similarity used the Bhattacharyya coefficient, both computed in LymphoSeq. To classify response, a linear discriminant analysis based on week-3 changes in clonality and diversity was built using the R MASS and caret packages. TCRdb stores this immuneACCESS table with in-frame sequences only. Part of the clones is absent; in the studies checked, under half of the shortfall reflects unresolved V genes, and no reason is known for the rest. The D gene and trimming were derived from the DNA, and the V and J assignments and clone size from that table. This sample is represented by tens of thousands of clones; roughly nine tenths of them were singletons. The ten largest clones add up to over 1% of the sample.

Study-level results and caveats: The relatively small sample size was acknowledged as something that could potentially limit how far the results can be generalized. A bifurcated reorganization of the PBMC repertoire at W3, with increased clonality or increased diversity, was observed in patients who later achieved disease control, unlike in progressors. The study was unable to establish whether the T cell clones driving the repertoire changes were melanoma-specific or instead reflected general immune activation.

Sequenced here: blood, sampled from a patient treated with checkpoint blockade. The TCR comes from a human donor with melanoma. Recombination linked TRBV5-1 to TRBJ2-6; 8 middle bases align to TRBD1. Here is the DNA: TGCGCCAGCAGCGCAACCGGGACAGGCATCTCTGGGGCCAACGTCCTGACTTTC. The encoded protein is CASSATGTGISGANVLTF.